This is a list of T cell receptor beta chains from one sample in a study of cytomegalovirus exposure and HLA in healthy donors. The table came from immunoSEQ multiplex PCR; TCRdb's copy has only in-frame clones and leaves some out. The sample includes just over 95,000 clones, 78% of them seen just once. Material for sequencing was PBMCs. The receptors derive from a woman in her thirties or forties in good health and CMV-seropositive. The CDR3 runs from the conserved cysteine through the conserved F or W. The order of the fields is CDR3 DNA, CDR3 protein, V gene, clone size, D gene, J gene. D genes are given only for firm matches. Size is stated for part of the rows, as once, few or many counts, or as a class when the clone is expanded.

DNA: TGCGCCAGCAGCTTCGCGGGAGGGGAATACAATGAGCAGTTCTTC
CDR3: CASSFAGGEYNEQFF
V: TRBV5-1
size: .
D: TRBD2
J: TRBJ2-1

DNA: TGTGCCAGCAGCGTCCAGGGTATCCTGAACACCGGGGAGCTGTTTTTT
CDR3: CASSVQGILNTGELFF
V: TRBV11-1
size: .
D: .
J: TRBJ2-2

DNA: TGTGCCAGCAGTGCTACAGGGTCGGAGACCCAGTACTTC
CDR3: CASSATGSETQYF
V: TRBV6-6
size: .
D: .
J: TRBJ2-5

DNA: TGTGCCAGCAGCTCCCAGGGTATTTCCTCTGGAAACACCATATATTTT
CDR3: CASSSQGISSGNTIYF
V: TRBV7-9
size: .
D: .
J: TRBJ1-3

DNA: TGTGCCAGCAGATCCGACTATGGCTACACCTTC
CDR3: CASRSDYGYTF
V: TRBV6-5
size: .
D: .
J: TRBJ1-2

DNA: TGTGCCAGCAGCCCCGCGGCGTACAATGAGCAGTTCTTC
CDR3: CASSPAAYNEQFF
V: TRBV7-9
size: .
D: .
J: TRBJ2-1

DNA: TGTGCCAGTAGTACTCGAGGACAGGGGGTTACCAAAAACATTCAGTACTTC
CDR3: CASSTRGQGVTKNIQYF
V: TRBV19
size: few
D: TRBD1
J: TRBJ2-4

DNA: TGTGCCAGCAGCCCCCGTGCGGGGAGCACAGATACGCAGTATTTT
CDR3: CASSPRAGSTDTQYF
V: TRBV7-3
size: .
D: .
J: TRBJ2-3

DNA: TGTGCCAGCACTCCAAGGACAGGGTGGGGCACTGAAGCTTTCTTT
CDR3: CASTPRTGWGTEAFF
V: TRBV6-1
size: .
D: TRBD1
J: TRBJ1-1

DNA: TGTGCCAGCAGATATTCTGGGCGGGTTTCCTACAATGAGCAGTTCTTC
CDR3: CASRYSGRVSYNEQFF
V: TRBV28
size: .
D: .
J: TRBJ2-1

DNA: TGCAGCGTTCTCACAGGGGCGAACACTGAAGCTTTCTTT
CDR3: CSVLTGANTEAFF
V: TRBV29-1
size: once
D: TRBD1
J: TRBJ1-1